A single sample gave rise to the 9 T cell receptor beta chains below, sequenced in a study of radiation and T cells in renal cell carcinoma. TCRdb's copy holds only in-frame clones and misses some; the assay was immunoSEQ multiplex PCR. The sample consists of about 150,000 clones, nearly 90% of them appearing once. Time point specified: baseline pretreatment blood. Treatment denoted: 15 Gy SBRT to primary tumor, nephrectomy 4 weeks later. The sequenced sample was blood, obtained from a patient whose treatment included radiotherapy and nephrectomy. These receptor sequences come from a woman in her forties or fifties with renal cell carcinoma.

The rearrangement links TRBV5-1 to TRBJ1-5; the match to TRBD1 covers 8 bases. Looked up from germline, CDR1 is SGHRS and CDR2 is YFSETQ. V lost 6 bases, J lost 0 bases, and 11 bases stayed unmatched. CDR3 size: 17 residues. The CDR3 DNA follows: TGCGCCAGCACCTTTATGGGGACAGGCAATAGCAATCAGCCCCAGCATTTT. Translating gives CASTFMGTGNSNQPQHF.

The J gene is TRBJ1-1, the V gene TRBV6-1, with D unresolved. Per the germline V gene, CDR1 is MNHNS and CDR2 is SASEGT. The CDR3 is made up of 15 amino acids. V was trimmed by 7 bases and J by 5 bases, leaving 20 bases between them. CDR3 sequence (DNA): TGTGCCAGCACCCAAGCAAGGAGAGGCGGAACTGAAGCTTTCTTT. Residues: CASTQARRGGTEAFF.

The rearrangement links TRBV7-9 to TRBJ1-2; perhaps TRBD1 as D (5 bases). The CDR3 covers 13 residues. CDR1 is SEHNR and CDR2 is FQNEAQ in the germline V gene (reference sequence). Trimming stripped 3 bases from V and 7 bases from J, with 12 bases between. The CDR3 bases are TGTGCCAGCAGCTTTTTTGGGGCGGGTGGCTACACCTTC. Its translation is CASSFFGAGGYTF.

In the case of this clone: At the DNA level, this CDR3 is encoded by other sequences in the same sample as well. This rearrangement joins TRBV7-9 to TRBJ1-1, with D possibly TRBD1 on 5 matching bases. V shed 3 bases and J shed 1 base, with 6 bases lying between them. This CDR3 is built from 13 residues. Germline V gene data show CDR1 as SEHNR and CDR2 as FQNEAQ (reference sequence). The CDR3 here is CASSFQGNTEAFF. CDR3 nucleotides: TGTGCCAGCAGCTTCCAGGGGAACACTGAAGCTTTCTTT.

This CDR3 is CASSSVAGGVAGELFF. CDR3 coding DNA: TGTGCCAGCAGCTCCGTAGCGGGGGGAGTAGCCGGGGAGCTGTTTTTT. The V call is TRBV7-6, the J call TRBJ2-2, with 10 bases matching TRBD2. The CDR3 covers 16 residues. Looked up from germline, CDR1 is SGHVS and CDR2 is FNYEAQ. V lost 4 bases and J lost 6; bases outside the gene matches: 8.

The gene calls are TRBV18 and TRBJ2-7, with D possibly TRBD2 on 6 matching bases. Germline V gene data show CDR1 as KGHSH and CDR2 as LQKENI. CDR3 length: 14 residues. The ends were cut back, 3 bases at V and 2 bases at J, with 11 bases in the middle. As DNA, the CDR3 is TGTGCCAGCTCACCTTCTGGGACTGCCTACGAGCAGTACTTC. Amino acid sequence: CASSPSGTAYEQYF.

CDR3 protein: CASRSSGTGSWEQYF. The CDR3 region has the DNA TGTGCCAGCAGGTCGTCCGGGACTGGGTCCTGGGAGCAGTACTTC. The chain uses TRBV6-6 and TRBJ2-7; D might be TRBD2 (6 bases). The V and J ends lost 6 bases and 7 bases respectively, with 22 bases between them. The CDR3 spans 15 residues. Germline values: CDR1 MNHNY, CDR2 SVGAGI (reference sequence).

This clone appeared a few times. The V call is TRBV6-5, the J call TRBJ1-5, with a weak D call TRBD1 (6 bases). Germline V gene lookup returns CDR1 MNHEY and CDR2 SVGAGI. This CDR3 has 13 residues. V lost 10 bases, J lost 2 bases, and 12 bases lay in between. The CDR3 loop is CAIGGGRNQPQHF. The CDR3 nucleotides are TGTGCCATAGGGGGAGGGCGCAATCAGCCCCAGCATTTT.

The rearrangement joins TRBV6-5 to TRBJ1-2; D not resolved. Germline V gene lookup returns CDR1 MNHEY and CDR2 SVGAGI. The CDR3 is 14 residues long. Trimming cost V 2 bases and J 4 bases, with 11 bases left between them. The CDR3 loop reads CASSYRGKSYGYTF. In DNA, the CDR3 is TGTGCCAGCAGTTACCGGGGAAAGAGCTATGGCTACACCTTC.